These T cell receptor beta chains were read from a single sample in a study of blood T cell repertoires in COVID-19. Sequenced by immunoSEQ multiplex PCR; TCRdb stores in-frame clones only, minus some. The sample records 140,000 to 150,000 clones, 75% to 85% being singletons. Sequencing was done on a sample of peripheral blood. These TCRs come from a man aged 55-75 years with active or convalescent COVID-19. The CDR3 runs from the conserved cysteine through the conserved F or W. D genes are given only for firm matches. Size is omitted from some rows. Given values are once, few, many or a class for expanded clones.

NA	TRBV19	NA	TRBJ1-2	TGTGCCAGCGAGGGCATTCCCCTTTATGGCTACACCTTC	CASEGIPLYGYTF
NA	TRBV6-6	NA	TRBJ1-6	TGTGCCAGTTCAAACGACTTATGGTCCGCCTTT	CASSNDLWSAF
NA	TRBV12-5	NA	TRBJ2-3	TGTGCTAGTGGTTTGGGCCTAGTCAGTATCACAGATACGCAGTATTTT	CASGLGLVSITDTQYF
TRBD1	TRBV25-1	NA	TRBJ1-2	TGTGCCAGCAGTGAATCCGCAGGGGGCAAACTTGGCTACACCTTC	CASSESAGGKLGYTF
NA	TRBV9	NA	TRBJ2-1	TGTGCCAGCAGCGTGTACGGGAATCCGGTCGATGAGCAGTTCTTC	CASSVYGNPVDEQFF
TRBD2	TRBV6-2/TRBV6-3	NA	TRBJ2-3	TGTGCCAGCAGTTACTCCTACCTAGCGGGAGGGCCGGATACGCAGTATTTT	CASSYSYLAGGPDTQYF
NA	TRBV15	NA	TRBJ2-3	TGTGCCACCAGCGGGGCGGATACGCAGTATTTT	CATSGADTQYF
NA	TRBV7-6	NA	TRBJ2-2	TGTGCCAGCAGCTTAGAAGCCGGGGACACAACGATGAACACCGGGGAGCTGTTTTTT	CASSLEAGDTTMNTGELFF
NA	TRBV7-2	NA	TRBJ1-5	TGTGCCAGCAGCTTAGACTTTCAGCCCCAGCATTTT	CASSLDFQPQHF
NA	TRBV7-6	NA	TRBJ2-1	TGTGCCAGCAGCTTAGTAGGGGGGGCGAGCTCCTACAATGAGCAGTTCTTC	CASSLVGGASSYNEQFF
NA	TRBV30	NA	TRBJ1-1	TGTGCCTGGAGCATACCGGTCTCCCGAACCGCGGAAGCTTTCTTT	CAWSIPVSRTAEAFF
NA	TRBV14	NA	TRBJ2-5	TGTGCCAGCAGCCGCAGACAGAAAGAGACCCAGTACTTC	CASSRRQKETQYF
NA	TRBV10-3	NA	TRBJ1-1	TGTGCCATCAGTGACCAGGGTTATGAAGCTTTCTTT	CAISDQGYEAFF
NA	TRBV5-6	once	TRBJ1-5	TGTGCCAGCAGCTTGTCACAGGGCCTAAGCAATCAGCCCCAGCATTTT	CASSLSQGLSNQPQHF
NA	TRBV19	NA	TRBJ1-2	TGTGCCAGTAGTTCAGGGACTGGGGGCTACACCTTC	CASSSGTGGYTF
TRBD2	TRBV24-1	few	TRBJ2-3	TGTGCCACCAGTGATGGGTCGCCTAGCGGACGCACAGATACGCAGTATTTT	CATSDGSPSGRTDTQYF
TRBD2	TRBV9	NA	TRBJ2-2	TGTGCCAGCAGCGTAGGCCCTAAGACTAGCCTCTTCACCGGGGAGCTGTTTTTT	CASSVGPKTSLFTGELFF
TRBD2	TRBV7-2	NA	TRBJ2-1	TGTGCCAGCAGCAGAGCCGGGACTAGCGCCGGGGGTAATTGGGAGCAGTTCTTC	CASSRAGTSAGGNWEQFF
TRBD1	TRBV4-3	once	TRBJ1-2	TGCGCCAGCAGCTTCCGGGACAGGGGAGGCTACACCTTC	CASSFRDRGGYTF
NA	TRBV6-6	NA	TRBJ1-1	TGTGCCAGCACCCGGAGGACTGAAGCTTTCTTT	CASTRRTEAFF
NA	TRBV5-1	NA	TRBJ1-2	TGCGCCAGCAGCTCGACCCCGAGGATCCTGAACTATGGCTACACCTTC	CASSSTPRILNYGYTF
NA	TRBV27	NA	TRBJ1-1	TGTGCCAGCAGTACCTCAGGGTTAGGCGCTGAAGCTTTCTTT	CASSTSGLGAEAFF
TRBD1	TRBV9	NA	TRBJ1-1	TGTGCCAGCAGCGTAGGACAGGGGGCCAGAGTCGACACTGAAGCTTTCTTT	CASSVGQGARVDTEAFF
NA	TRBV9	NA	TRBJ1-2	TGTGCCAGCAGCGTTATGGGGGGTGGCTACACCTTC	CASSVMGGGYTF
NA	TRBV11-3	NA	TRBJ2-1	TGTGCCAGCAGCTTAGGCTCAGATTTGAATGAGCAGTTCTTC	CASSLGSDLNEQFF
NA	TRBV15	NA	TRBJ1-2	TGTGCCACCAGCAGAAAGGGGATTTCCTATGGCTACACCTTC	CATSRKGISYGYTF
NA	TRBV4-3	NA	TRBJ2-6	TGCGCCAGCAGCCAAGCTCAGGGCGGCTCTGGGGCCAACGTCCTGACTTTC	CASSQAQGGSGANVLTF
NA	TRBV28	many	TRBJ1-5	TGTGCCAGCAGTTTTGGAGGGGTGGGTCAGCCCCAGCATTTT	CASSFGGVGQPQHF
NA	TRBV19	NA	TRBJ1-5	TGTGCCAGTAGTCCACAAACAGGGAGCAATCAGCCCCAGCATTTT	CASSPQTGSNQPQHF
NA	TRBV4-2	once	TRBJ2-5	TGTGCCAGCAGCCAAGTGAGTTCACTAGTGGGCCAAGAGACCCAGTACTTC	CASSQVSSLVGQETQYF
NA	TRBV7-2	NA	TRBJ2-1	TGTGCCAGCAGCTTGTGGGACACCAATGAGCAGTTCTTC	CASSLWDTNEQFF
TRBD1	TRBV10-3	NA	TRBJ1-1	TGTGCCATCAGTGAGTCGCGGGACAGTCCCTTGAACACTGAAGCTTTCTTT	CAISESRDSPLNTEAFF
TRBD2	TRBV3-1/TRBV3-2	NA	TRBJ2-3	TGTGCCAGCAGCCAAGATAGTACCGGGACTAGCGGGAGTCCCCCCACAGATACGCAGTATTTT	CASSQDSTGTSGSPPTDTQYF
TRBD2	TRBV27	NA	TRBJ2-1	TGTGCCAGCAGTTCAGGACTAGCGGGTCACAATGAGCAGTTCTTC	CASSSGLAGHNEQFF
TRBD1	TRBV9	NA	TRBJ1-1	TGTGCCAGCAGCCGAGGGACAGCAATTGGGGACACTGAAGCTTTCTTT	CASSRGTAIGDTEAFF
TRBD2	TRBV19	NA	TRBJ2-2	TGTGCCAGTAGACCACCGGGACTAGAAACCGGGGAGCTGTTTTTT	CASRPPGLETGELFF
NA	TRBV19	NA	TRBJ1-5	TGTGCCAGTAGTCCCCCGTGGGGGGGTGGCAATCAGCCCCAGCATTTT	CASSPPWGGGNQPQHF
NA	TRBV27	NA	TRBJ1-4	TGTGCCAGCAGGTTCTCTCTTAATGAAAAACTGTTTTTT	CASRFSLNEKLFF
TRBD1	TRBV30	NA	TRBJ1-3	TGTGCCTATTCACCGGGACAGGGACCTGGAAACACCATATATTTT	CAYSPGQGPGNTIYF
NA	TRBV7-9	NA	TRBJ1-4	TGTGCCAGCAGCTTTGGGGGCGTCGATGAAAAACTGTTTTTT	CASSFGGVDEKLFF
TRBD2	TRBV4-3	NA	TRBJ2-2	TGCGCCAGCAGCCAAGGGGTACTAGCGGGCTACACCGGGGAGCTGTTTTTT	CASSQGVLAGYTGELFF
NA	TRBV30	NA	TRBJ1-3	TGTGCCTGGAGTGCAGGGGTCCCGGGAAACACCATATATTTT	CAWSAGVPGNTIYF
NA	TRBV28	NA	TRBJ2-7	TGTGCCAGCACCACCGTTGGGCACGAGCAGTACTTC	CASTTVGHEQYF
TRBD1	TRBV14	NA	TRBJ1-2	TGTGCCAGCAGCGAACAGGGGGACTATGGCTACACCTTC	CASSEQGDYGYTF
TRBD1	TRBV27	NA	TRBJ1-2	TGTGCCAGCAGTACTCGACAGGGGACTAACTATGGCTACACCTTC	CASSTRQGTNYGYTF
TRBD1	TRBV7-2	NA	TRBJ2-5	TGTGCCAGCAGCCTATCCGGGACAGGGCATACCCAAGAGACCCAGTACTTC	CASSLSGTGHTQETQYF
TRBD2	TRBV4-1	NA	TRBJ2-5	TGCGCCAGCAGCCAAGGACTAGCGGGAGGGGAAAAGACCCAGTACTTC	CASSQGLAGGEKTQYF
TRBD1	TRBV7-2	NA	TRBJ1-3	TGTGCCAGCAGCTTAGTTCGTTTGGGGACAGGGGCTGGAAACACCATATATTTT	CASSLVRLGTGAGNTIYF
TRBD1	TRBV5-1	NA	TRBJ1-1	TGCGCCAGCAGTGGATGGGACAGGACCGCGAACACTGAAGCTTTCTTT	CASSGWDRTANTEAFF
TRBD2	TRBV7-8	NA	TRBJ2-3	TGTGCCAGCAGCTTAGGAATTCTAGCGGGAGGGCGAGATACGCAGTATTTT	CASSLGILAGGRDTQYF
TRBD2	TRBV29-1	NA	TRBJ2-7	TGCAGCGTTGATTTGCGTGTAGCGGGGGGTAACGAGCAGTACTTC	CSVDLRVAGGNEQYF
TRBD1	TRBV18	NA	TRBJ1-6	TGTGCCAGCCAGAACCGGGACAGGGGTAATTCACCCCTCCACTTT	CASQNRDRGNSPLHF
TRBD1	TRBV19	NA	TRBJ2-1	TGTGCCAGTACTCCGGGACAGGTATTCAATGAGCAGTTCTTC	CASTPGQVFNEQFF
TRBD1	TRBV5-8	NA	TRBJ1-6	TGTGCCAGCAGCTTTCGACAGGGGTTGTATAATTCACCCCTCCACTTT	CASSFRQGLYNSPLHF
NA	TRBV6-4	NA	TRBJ1-6	TGTGCCAGCAGGGGACTTGGCGAGAATTCACCCCTCCACTTT	CASRGLGENSPLHF
NA	TRBV12-3/TRBV12-4	once	TRBJ1-1	TGTGCCAGCAGCCCTGGGGGCCATGCTGAAGCTTTCTTT	CASSPGGHAEAFF
TRBD1	TRBV24-1	NA	TRBJ2-1	TGTGCCACCAGTTCAGGGGGCCTAAATGAGCAGTTCTTC	CATSSGGLNEQFF